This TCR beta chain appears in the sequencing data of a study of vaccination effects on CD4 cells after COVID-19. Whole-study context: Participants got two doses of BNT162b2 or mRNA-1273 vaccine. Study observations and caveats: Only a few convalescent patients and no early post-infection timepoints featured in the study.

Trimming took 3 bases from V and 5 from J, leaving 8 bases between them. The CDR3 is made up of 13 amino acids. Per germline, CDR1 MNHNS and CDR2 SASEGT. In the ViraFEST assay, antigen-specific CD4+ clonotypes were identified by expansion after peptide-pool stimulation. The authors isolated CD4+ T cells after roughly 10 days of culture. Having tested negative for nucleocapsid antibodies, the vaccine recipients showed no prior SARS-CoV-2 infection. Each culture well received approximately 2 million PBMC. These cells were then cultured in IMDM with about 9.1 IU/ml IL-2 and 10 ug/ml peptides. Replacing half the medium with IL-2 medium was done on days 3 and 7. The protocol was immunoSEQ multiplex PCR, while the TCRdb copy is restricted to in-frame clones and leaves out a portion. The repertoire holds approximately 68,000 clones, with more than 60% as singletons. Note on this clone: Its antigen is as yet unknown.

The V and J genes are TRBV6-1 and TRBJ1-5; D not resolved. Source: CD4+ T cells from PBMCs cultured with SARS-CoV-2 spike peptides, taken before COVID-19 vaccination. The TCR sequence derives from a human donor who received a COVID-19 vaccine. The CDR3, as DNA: TGTGCCAGCAGTGAGGGCAGCCATCAGCCCCAGCATTTT. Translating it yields CASSEGSHQPQHF.